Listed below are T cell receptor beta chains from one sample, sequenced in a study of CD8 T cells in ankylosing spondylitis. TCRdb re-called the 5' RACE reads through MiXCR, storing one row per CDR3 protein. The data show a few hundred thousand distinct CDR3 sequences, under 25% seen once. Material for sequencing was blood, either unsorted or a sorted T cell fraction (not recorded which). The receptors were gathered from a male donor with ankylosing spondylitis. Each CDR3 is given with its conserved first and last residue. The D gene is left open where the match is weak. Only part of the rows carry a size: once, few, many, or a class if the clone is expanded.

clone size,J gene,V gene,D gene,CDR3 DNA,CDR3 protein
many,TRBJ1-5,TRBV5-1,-,TGCGCCAGCAGCTTGGTGGCAGGGAATCAGCCCCAGCATTTT,CASSLVAGNQPQHF
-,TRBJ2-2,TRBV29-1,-,TGCAGCGTTGCTCGACAGGGAGGATTCGCCGGGGAGCTGTTTTTT,CSVARQGGFAGELFF
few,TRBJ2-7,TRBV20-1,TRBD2,TGCAGTGCAAGGACTAGCGTCTACGAGCAGTACTTC,CSARTSVYEQYF
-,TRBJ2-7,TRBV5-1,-,TGCGCCAGCAGCTTGGCAGGTCAGGCCGACTACTACGAGCAGTACTTC,CASSLAGQADYYEQYF
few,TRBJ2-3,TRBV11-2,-,TGTGCCAGCAGCTTAGGTGGGGGTCGCCGCACAGATACGCAGTATTTT,CASSLGGGRRTDTQYF
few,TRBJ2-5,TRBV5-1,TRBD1,TGCGCCAGCAGCTTGGCCGCTAACAGGGGGTTGACCCAGTACTTC,CASSLAANRGLTQYF
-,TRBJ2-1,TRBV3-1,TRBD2,TGTGCCAGCAGCCAAGGACGACTAGCGGGAGTTGCCTACAATGAGCAGTTCTTC,CASSQGRLAGVAYNEQFF
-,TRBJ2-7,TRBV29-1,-,TGCAGCGTTGTCCCGGCAGGAAAAGGGTACGAGCAGTACTTC,CSVVPAGKGYEQYF
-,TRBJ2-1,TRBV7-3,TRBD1,TGTGCCAGCAGCTTTGTGGGACAGGGGGGGAATGAGCAGTTCTTC,CASSFVGQGGNEQFF
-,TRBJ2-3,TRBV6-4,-,TGTGCCAGCAGTGACCACGGGGGAGATACGCAGTATTTT,CASSDHGGDTQYF
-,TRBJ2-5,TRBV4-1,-,TGCGCCAGCAGCCAAGAGGAAAGAGGTATCGGAGGGGATGAGACCCAGTACTTC,CASSQEERGIGGDETQYF
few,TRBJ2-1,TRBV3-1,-,TGTGCCAGCAGCCCAGACGGCTCCTACAATGAGCAGTTCTTC,CASSPDGSYNEQFF
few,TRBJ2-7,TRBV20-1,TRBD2,TGCAGTGCCACGCCCCCTGGGGGAGGGACCTACGAGCAGTACTTC,CSATPPGGGTYEQYF
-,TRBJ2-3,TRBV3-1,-,TGTGCCAGCAGCTCAGATGGGGATACGCAGTATTTT,CASSSDGDTQYF
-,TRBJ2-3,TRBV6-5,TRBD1,TGTGCCAGCAGTTACCAGGACAGGGGCACAGATACGCAGTATTTT,CASSYQDRGTDTQYF
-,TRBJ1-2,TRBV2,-,TGTGCCAGCAGTTACCCCACTTTGACTAACTATGGCTACACCTTC,CASSYPTLTNYGYTF
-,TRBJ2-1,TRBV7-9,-,TGTGCCAGCAGCCTACTCGCAGGGACCGAGACAACAAGGATCTTC,CASSLLAGTETTRIF
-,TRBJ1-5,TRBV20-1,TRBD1,TGCAGTGCTAGAGTCGAAGGACAGGGATCCGACCATAGCAATCAGCCCCAGCATTTT,CSARVEGQGSDHSNQPQHF
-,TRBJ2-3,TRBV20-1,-,TGCAGTGGATGGAAAGGCACAGATACGCAGTATTTT,CSGWKGTDTQYF
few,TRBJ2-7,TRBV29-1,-,TGCAGCTTCCTCGGCGGGGACGAGCAGTACTTC,CSFLGGDEQYF
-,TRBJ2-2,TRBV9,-,TGTGCCAGCAGCCCCTTCGGGGGGCCCGGGGAGCTGTTTTTT,CASSPFGGPGELFF
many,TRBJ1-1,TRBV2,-,TGTGCCAGCCGCAGGACAGAAAACACTGAAGCTTTCTTT,CASRRTENTEAFF
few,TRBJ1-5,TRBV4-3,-,TGCGCCAGCAGCCACGAAGCGACCAATCAGCCCCAGCATTTT,CASSHEATNQPQHF
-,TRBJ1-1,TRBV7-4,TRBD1,TGTGCCAGCAGCTTCGCGCTACAGGGGGTGAATCGGAACACTGAAGCTTTCTTT,CASSFALQGVNRNTEAFF
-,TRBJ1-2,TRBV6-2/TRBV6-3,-,TGTGCCAGCAGCACCGTGGCCCGGGGCTATGGCTACACCTTC,CASSTVARGYGYTF
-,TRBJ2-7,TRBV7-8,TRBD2,TGTGCCAGCAGCTACATAGCGGGAGAGGCGTACGAGCAGTACTTC,CASSYIAGEAYEQYF
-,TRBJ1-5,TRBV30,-,TGTGCCTGCCAACCGGGAAACAATCAGCCCCAGCATTTT,CACQPGNNQPQHF
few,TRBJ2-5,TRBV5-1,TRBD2,TGCGCCAGCAGCTTGATCCTAGCGGGATCCCAAGAGACCCAGTACTTC,CASSLILAGSQETQYF
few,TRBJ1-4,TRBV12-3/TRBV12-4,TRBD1,TGTGCCAGCAGTACCTCCGGGACAGGGGGTGAAAAACTGTTTTTT,CASSTSGTGGEKLFF
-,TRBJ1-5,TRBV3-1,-,TGTGCCAGCAGCCAACAGCGTAATCAGCCCCAGCATTTT,CASSQQRNQPQHF
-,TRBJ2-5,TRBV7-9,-,TGTGCCAGCAGCTTTCCGGTGGGGACCCAGTACTTC,CASSFPVGTQYF
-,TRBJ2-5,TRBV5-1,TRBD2,TGCGCCAGCCAACTAGCGGGGGTCCAAGAGACCCAGTACTTC,CASQLAGVQETQYF
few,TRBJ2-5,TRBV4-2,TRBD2,TGTGCCAGCAGCCAAGTGAGCGGGAACTACCAAGAGACCCAGTACTTC,CASSQVSGNYQETQYF
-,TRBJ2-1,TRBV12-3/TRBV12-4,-,TGTGCCAGCAGTTCAAAGCTTTTTGCGGGAAGCTACAATGAGCAGTTCTTC,CASSSKLFAGSYNEQFF
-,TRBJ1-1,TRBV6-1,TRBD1,TGTGCCAGCAGTCTGGGACAGGGGATATTGAACACTGAAGCTTTCTTT,CASSLGQGILNTEAFF
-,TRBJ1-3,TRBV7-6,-,TGTGCCAGCAGCTTAGAACTAGGGACACCAGCCGTCTCTGGAAACACCATATATTTT,CASSLELGTPAVSGNTIYF
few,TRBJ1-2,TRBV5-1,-,TGCGCCAGCAGCTTGGCCACCGGGGGCGCCTATGGCTACACCTTC,CASSLATGGAYGYTF
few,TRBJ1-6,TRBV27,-,TGTGCCAGCACCTCCCGGGGCCGAAATTCACCCCTCCACTTT,CASTSRGRNSPLHF
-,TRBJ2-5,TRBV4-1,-,TGCGCCAGCAGCCAGCCGGTCGCCCAAGAGACCCAGTACTTC,CASSQPVAQETQYF
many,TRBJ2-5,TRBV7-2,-,TGTGCCAGCAGCCTGCGGCAGGCTGAAGAGACCCAGTACTTC,CASSLRQAEETQYF
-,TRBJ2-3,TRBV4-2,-,TGTGCCAGCAGCCAAGAAACTAGCTTGGAGACAGATACGCAGTATTTT,CASSQETSLETDTQYF
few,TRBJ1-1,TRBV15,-,TGTGCCACCAGCAGAGATCGCGCCAGTACTGAAGCTTTCTTT,CATSRDRASTEAFF
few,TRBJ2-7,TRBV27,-,TGTGCCAGCAGGAGGCAGCGAGATCCCCGCTACGAGCAGTACTTC,CASRRQRDPRYEQYF
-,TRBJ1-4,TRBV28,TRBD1,TGTGCCAGCAGCGGGACAGGGGTTAATGAAAAACTGTTTTTT,CASSGTGVNEKLFF
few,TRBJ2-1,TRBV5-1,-,TGCGCCAGCAGCCTCCACAGGGACAATGAGCAGTTCTTC,CASSLHRDNEQFF
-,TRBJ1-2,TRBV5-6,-,TGTGCCAGCAGCTTCGGGAGACGGATCTATGGCTACACCTTC,CASSFGRRIYGYTF
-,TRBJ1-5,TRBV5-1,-,TGCGCCAGCAGCTTGGGGGGGGATGGCAATCAGCCCCAGCATTTT,CASSLGGDGNQPQHF
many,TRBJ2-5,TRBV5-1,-,TGCGCCAGCAGCCCCACAGGGACCCAAGAGACCCAGTACTTC,CASSPTGTQETQYF
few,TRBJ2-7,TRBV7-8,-,TGTGCCAGCAAGGGACGTAGCTACGAGCAGTACTTC,CASKGRSYEQYF
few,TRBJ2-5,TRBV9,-,TGTGCCAGCAGCGTAGCACTCCGGGACACCGATGAGACCCAGTACTTC,CASSVALRDTDETQYF